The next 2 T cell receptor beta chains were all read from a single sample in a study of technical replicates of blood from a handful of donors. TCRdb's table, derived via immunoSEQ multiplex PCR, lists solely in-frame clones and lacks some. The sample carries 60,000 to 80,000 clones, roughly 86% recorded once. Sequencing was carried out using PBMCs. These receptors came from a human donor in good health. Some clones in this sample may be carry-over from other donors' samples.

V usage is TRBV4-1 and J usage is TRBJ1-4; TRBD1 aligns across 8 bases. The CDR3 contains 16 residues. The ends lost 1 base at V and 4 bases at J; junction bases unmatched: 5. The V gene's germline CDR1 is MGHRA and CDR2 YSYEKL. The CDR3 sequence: CASSQGFGTGNEKLFF. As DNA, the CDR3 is TGCGCCAGCAGCCAAGGTTTCGGGACAGGTAATGAAAAACTGTTTTTT.

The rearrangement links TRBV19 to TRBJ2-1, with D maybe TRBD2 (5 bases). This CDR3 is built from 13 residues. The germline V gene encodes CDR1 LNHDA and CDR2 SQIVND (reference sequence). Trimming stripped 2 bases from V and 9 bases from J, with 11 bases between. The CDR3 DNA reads TGTGCCAGTAGTATACAAAGTGAGGGTGAGCAGTTCTTC. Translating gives CASSIQSEGEQFF.